This T cell receptor (beta chain) was sequenced for a study of T cells after yellow fever vaccination. This clonotype was detected ten times or more. Trimming pared 2 bases from V and 2 bases from J, leaving 11 bases between. The CDR3 has 14 residues. Germline CDR1 DFQATT, CDR2 SNEGSKA (reference sequence). TCRdb called the 5' RACE reads again in MiXCR, with one record for every CDR3 protein. The repertoire holds a few hundred thousand distinct CDR3 sequences, with around 4.9% as singletons. The TCR originated in a man aged 18 to 30 who received the YFV17D yellow fever vaccine. Sample: CD4+ T cells sorted from PBMCs, taken on the day of the yellow fever booster vaccination. The chain joins TRBV20-1 to TRBJ2-3; D gene ambiguous. Written as DNA, the CDR3 is TGCAGTGCTAGACCCGGATCTAACACAGATACGCAGTATTTT. Protein: CSARPGSNTDTQYF.